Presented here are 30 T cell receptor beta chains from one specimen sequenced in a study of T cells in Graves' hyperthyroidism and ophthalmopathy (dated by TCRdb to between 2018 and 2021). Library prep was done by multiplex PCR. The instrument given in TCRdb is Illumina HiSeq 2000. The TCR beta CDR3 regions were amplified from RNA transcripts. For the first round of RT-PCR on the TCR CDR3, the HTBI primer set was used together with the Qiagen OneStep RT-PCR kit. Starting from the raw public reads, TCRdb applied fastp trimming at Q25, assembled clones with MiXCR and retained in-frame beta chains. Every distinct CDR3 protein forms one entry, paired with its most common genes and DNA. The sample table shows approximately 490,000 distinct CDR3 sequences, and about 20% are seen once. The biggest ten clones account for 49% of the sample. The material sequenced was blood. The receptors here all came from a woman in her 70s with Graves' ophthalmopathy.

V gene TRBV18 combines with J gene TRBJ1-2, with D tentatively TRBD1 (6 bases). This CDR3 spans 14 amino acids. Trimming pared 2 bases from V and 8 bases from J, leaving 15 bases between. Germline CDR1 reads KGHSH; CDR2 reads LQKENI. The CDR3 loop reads CASSPVRGAGGYTF. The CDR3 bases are TGTGCCAGCTCACCAGTTAGGGGGGCCGGAGGCTACACCTTC. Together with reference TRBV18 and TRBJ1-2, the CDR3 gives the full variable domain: NAGVMQNPRHLVRRRGQEARLRCSPMKGHSHVYWYRQLPEEGLKFMVYLQKENIIDESGMPKERFSAEFPKEGPSILRIQQVVRGDSAAYFCASSPVRGAGGYTFGSGTRLTVV.

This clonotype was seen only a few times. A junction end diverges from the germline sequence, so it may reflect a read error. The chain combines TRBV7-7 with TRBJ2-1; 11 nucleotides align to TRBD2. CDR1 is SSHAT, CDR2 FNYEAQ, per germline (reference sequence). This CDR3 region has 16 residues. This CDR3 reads CASSPRLAGSYNEQFF. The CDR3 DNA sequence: TGTGCTAGCAGCCCTCGACTAGCGGGATCCTACAATGAGCAGTTCTTC.

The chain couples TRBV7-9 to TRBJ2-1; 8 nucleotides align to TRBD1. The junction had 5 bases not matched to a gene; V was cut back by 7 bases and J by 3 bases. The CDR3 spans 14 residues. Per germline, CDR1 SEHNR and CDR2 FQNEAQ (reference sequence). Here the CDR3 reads CASTGGANYNEQFF. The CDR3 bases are TGTGCCAGCACAGGGGGCGCGAACTACAATGAGCAGTTCTTC.

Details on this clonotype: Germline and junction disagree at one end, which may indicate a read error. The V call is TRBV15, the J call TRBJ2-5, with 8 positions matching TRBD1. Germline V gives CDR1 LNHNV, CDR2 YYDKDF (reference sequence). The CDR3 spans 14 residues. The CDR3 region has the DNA TGTGCCACCAGCAGAGCAGACAGGGGAGAGGCCCAGTACTTC. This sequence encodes CATSRADRGEAQYF.

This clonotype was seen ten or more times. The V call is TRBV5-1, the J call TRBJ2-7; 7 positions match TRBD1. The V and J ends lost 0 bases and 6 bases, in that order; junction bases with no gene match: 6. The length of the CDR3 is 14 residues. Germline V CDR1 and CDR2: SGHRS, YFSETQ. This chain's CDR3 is CASSLGQGLFEQYF. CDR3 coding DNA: TGCGCCAGCAGCTTGGGACAGGGTCTTTTCGAGCAGTACTTC.

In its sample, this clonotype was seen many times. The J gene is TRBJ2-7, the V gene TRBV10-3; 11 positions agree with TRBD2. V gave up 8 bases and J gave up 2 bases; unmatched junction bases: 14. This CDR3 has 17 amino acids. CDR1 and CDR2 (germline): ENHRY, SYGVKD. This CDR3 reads CAIGRLAGKHPTYEQYF. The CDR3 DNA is TGTGCCATCGGACGACTAGCGGGAAAACATCCAACCTACGAGCAGTACTTC.

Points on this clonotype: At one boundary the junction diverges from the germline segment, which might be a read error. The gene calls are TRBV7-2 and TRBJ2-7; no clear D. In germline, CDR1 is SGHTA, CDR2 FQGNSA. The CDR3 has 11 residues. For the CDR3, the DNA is TGTGCCAGCGGCTTGTCCTACGAGCAGTACTTC. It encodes CASGLSYEQYF.

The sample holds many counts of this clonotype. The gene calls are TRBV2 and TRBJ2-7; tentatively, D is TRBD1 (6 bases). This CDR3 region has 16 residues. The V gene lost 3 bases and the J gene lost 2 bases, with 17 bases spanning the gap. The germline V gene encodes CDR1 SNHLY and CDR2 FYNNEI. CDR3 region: CASSENWDTITYEQYF. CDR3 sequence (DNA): TGTGCCAGCAGTGAGAATTGGGACACCATAACCTACGAGCAGTACTTC.

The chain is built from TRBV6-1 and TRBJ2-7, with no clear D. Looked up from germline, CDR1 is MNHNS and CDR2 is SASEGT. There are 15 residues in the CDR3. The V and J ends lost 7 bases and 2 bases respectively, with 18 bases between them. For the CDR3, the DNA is TGTGCCAGCAAGCGTGGGCAGGATGTCACCTACGAGCAGTACTTC. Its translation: CASKRGQDVTYEQYF.

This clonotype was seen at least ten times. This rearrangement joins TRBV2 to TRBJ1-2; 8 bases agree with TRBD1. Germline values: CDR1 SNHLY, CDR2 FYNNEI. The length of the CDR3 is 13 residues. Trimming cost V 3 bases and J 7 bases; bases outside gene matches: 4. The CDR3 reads CASSDRGPFGYTF. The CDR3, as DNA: TGTGCCAGCAGTGACAGGGGGCCTTTTGGCTACACCTTC.

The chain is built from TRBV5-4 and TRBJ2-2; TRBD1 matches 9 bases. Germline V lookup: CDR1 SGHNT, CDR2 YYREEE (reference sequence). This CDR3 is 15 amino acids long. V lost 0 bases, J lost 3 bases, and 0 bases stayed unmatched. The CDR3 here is CASSLGTGDTGELFF. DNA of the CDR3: TGTGCCAGCAGCTTGGGGACAGGGGACACCGGGGAGCTGTTTTTT.

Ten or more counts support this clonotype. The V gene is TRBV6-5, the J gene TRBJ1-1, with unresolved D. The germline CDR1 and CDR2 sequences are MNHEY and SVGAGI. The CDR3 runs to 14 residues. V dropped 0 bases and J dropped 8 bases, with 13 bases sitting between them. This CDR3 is CASSYSMGGVEAFF. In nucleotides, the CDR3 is TGTGCCAGCAGTTACTCGATGGGAGGCGTCGAAGCTTTCTTT.

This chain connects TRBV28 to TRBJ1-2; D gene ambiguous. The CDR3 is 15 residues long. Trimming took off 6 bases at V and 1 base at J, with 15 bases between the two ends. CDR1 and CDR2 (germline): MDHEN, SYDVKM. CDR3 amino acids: CASSPRVGYNYGYTF. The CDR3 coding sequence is TGTGCCAGCAGCCCGAGAGTTGGGTATAACTATGGCTACACCTTC.

The CDR3: CASSSQGVDYTF. CDR3 sequence (DNA): TGCGCCAGCAGCTCACAGGGGGTTGACTACACCTTC. The chain has TRBV5-1 and TRBJ1-2; 8 bases fit TRBD1. In germline, CDR1 is SGHRS, CDR2 YFSETQ. This CDR3 spans 12 amino acids. V lost 3 bases to trimming and J lost 10 bases; unmatched junction nucleotides: 5.

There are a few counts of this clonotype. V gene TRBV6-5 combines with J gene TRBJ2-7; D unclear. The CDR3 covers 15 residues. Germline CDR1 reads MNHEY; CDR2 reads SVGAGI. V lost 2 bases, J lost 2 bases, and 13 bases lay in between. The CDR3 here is CASSYRAETTYEQYF. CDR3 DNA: TGTGCCAGCAGTTACCGGGCGGAAACTACCTACGAGCAGTACTTC.

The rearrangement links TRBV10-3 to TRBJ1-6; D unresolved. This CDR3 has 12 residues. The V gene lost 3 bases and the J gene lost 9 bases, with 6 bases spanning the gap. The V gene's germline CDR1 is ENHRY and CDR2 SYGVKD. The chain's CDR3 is CAISDTGSPLHF. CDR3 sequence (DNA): TGTGCCATCAGTGACACGGGTTCACCCCTCCACTTT.

The CDR3 bases are TGTGCCAGCAGCCCAGGACAGGGCGCAGATACGCAGTATTTT. Amino acids: CASSPGQGADTQYF. V usage is TRBV7-8 and J usage is TRBJ2-3; 8 bases fit TRBD1. V lost 5 bases, J lost 4 bases, and 5 bases stayed unmatched. The CDR3 consists of 14 residues. The germline CDR1 and CDR2 sequences are SGHVS and FQNEAQ.

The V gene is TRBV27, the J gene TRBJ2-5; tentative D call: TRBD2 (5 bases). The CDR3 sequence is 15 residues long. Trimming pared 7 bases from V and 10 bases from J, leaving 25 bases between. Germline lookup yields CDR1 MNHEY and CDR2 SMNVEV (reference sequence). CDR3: CASTPLGVLLVDQYF. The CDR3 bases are TGTGCCAGCACCCCCCTCGGGGTTCTTCTTGTAGACCAGTACTTC.

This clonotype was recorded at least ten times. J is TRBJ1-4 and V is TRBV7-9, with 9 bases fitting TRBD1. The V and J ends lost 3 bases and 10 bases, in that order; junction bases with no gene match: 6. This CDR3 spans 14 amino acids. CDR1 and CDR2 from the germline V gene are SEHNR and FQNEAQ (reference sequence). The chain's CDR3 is CASSLGQGKRKLFF. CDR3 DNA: TGTGCCAGCAGCTTGGGACAGGGAAAGAGAAAACTGTTTTTT.

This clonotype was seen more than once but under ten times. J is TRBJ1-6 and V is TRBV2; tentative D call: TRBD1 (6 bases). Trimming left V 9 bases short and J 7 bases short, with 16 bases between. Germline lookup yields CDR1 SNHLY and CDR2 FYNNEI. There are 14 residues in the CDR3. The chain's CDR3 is CASGAGGWNSPLHF. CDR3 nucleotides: TGTGCCAGTGGGGCGGGGGGCTGGAATTCACCCCTCCACTTT. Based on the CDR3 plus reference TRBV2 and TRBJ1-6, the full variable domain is EPEVTQTPSHQVTQMGQEVILRCVPISNHLYFYWYRQILGQKVEFLVSFYNNEISEKSEIFDDQFSVERPDGSNFTLKIRSTKLEDSAMYFCASGAGGWNSPLHFGNGTRLTVT.

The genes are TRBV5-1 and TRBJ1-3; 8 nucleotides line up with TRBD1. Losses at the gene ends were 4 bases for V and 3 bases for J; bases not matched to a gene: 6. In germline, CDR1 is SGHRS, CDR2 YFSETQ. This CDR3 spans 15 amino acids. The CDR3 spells CASSPDRAVGNTIYF. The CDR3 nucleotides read TGCGCCAGCAGCCCGGACAGGGCCGTTGGAAACACCATATATTTT.

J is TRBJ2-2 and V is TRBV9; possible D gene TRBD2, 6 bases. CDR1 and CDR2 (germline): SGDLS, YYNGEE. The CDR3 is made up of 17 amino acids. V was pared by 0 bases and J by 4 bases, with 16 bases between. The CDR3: CASSVDRPGSGTGELFF. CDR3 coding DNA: TGTGCCAGCAGCGTAGACAGGCCCGGGAGTGGCACCGGGGAGCTGTTTTTT. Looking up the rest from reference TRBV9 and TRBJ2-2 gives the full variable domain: DSGVTQTPKHLITATGQRVTLRCSPRSGDLSVYWYQQSLDQGLQFLIQYYNGEERAKGNILERFSAQQFPDLHSELNLSSLELGDSALYFCASSVDRPGSGTGELFFGEGSRLTVL.

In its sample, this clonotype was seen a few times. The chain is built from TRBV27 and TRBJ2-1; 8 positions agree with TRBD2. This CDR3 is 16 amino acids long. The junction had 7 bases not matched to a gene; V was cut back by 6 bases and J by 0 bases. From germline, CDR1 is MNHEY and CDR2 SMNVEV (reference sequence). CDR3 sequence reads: CASSHTLAASYNEQFF. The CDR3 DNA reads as TGTGCCAGCAGCCACACACTAGCGGCCTCCTACAATGAGCAGTTCTTC.

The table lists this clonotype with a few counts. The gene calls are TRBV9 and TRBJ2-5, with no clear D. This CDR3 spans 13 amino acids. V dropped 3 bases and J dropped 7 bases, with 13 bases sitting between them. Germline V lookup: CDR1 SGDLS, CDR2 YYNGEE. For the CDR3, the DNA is TGTGCCAGCAGCGCCTCCCTCTCTGGGACCCAGTACTTC. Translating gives CASSASLSGTQYF.

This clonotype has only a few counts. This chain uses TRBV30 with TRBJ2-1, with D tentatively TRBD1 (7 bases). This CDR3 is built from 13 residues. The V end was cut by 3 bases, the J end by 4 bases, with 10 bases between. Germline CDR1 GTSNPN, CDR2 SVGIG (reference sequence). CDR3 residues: CAWSRGVYNEQFF. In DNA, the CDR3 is TGTGCCTGGAGCAGGGGGGTATACAATGAGCAGTTCTTC.

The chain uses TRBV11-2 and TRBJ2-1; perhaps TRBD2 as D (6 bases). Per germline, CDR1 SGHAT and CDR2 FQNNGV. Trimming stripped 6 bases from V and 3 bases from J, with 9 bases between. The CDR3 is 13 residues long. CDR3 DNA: TGTGCCAGCAGGAGGAGGGACTACAATGAGCAGTTCTTC. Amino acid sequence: CASRRRDYNEQFF. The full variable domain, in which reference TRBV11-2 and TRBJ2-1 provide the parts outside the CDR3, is EAGVAQSPRYKIIEKRQSVAFWCNPISGHATLYWYQQILGQGPKLLIQFQNNGVVDDSQLPKDRFSAERLKGVDSTLKIQPAKLEDSAVYLCASRRRDYNEQFFGPGTRLTVL.

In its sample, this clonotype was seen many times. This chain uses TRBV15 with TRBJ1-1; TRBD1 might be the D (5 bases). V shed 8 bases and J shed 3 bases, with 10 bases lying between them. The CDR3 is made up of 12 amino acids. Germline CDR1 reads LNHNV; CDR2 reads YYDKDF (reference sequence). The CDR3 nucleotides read TGTGCCACCGGGGACCCGGACACTGAAGCTTTCTTT. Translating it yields CATGDPDTEAFF.

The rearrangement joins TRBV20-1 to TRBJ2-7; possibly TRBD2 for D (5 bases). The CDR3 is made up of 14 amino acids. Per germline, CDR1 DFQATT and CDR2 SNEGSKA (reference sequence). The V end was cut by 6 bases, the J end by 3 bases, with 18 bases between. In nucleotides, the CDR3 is TGCAGTGCCGCATCCCTAGCCGGAAACTACGAGCAGTACTTC. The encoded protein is CSAASLAGNYEQYF.

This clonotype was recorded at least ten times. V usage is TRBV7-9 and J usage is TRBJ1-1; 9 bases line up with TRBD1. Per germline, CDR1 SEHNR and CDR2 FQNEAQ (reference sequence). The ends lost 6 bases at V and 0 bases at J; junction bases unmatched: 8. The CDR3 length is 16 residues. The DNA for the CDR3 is TGTGCCAGCAGGTCCGGGACAGGGATCATGAACACTGAAGCTTTCTTT. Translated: CASRSGTGIMNTEAFF. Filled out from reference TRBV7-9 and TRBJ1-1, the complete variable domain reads DTGVSQNPRHKITKRGQNVTFRCDPISEHNRLYWYRQTLGQGPEFLTYFQNEAQLEKSRLLSDRFSAERPKGSFSTLEIQRTEQGDSAMYLCASRSGTGIMNTEAFFGQGTRLTVV.

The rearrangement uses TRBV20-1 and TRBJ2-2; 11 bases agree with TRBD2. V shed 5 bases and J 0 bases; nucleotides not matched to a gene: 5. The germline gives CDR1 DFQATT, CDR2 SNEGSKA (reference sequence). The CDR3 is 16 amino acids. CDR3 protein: CSAAPGLAANTGELFF. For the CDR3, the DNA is TGCAGTGCTGCTCCGGGACTAGCGGCGAACACCGGGGAGCTGTTTTTT.